This T cell receptor (beta chain) was found in a study of somatic mutations in cytotoxic T cells in rheumatoid arthritis. The study's findings and limits: No significant CD8+ T-cell clonality difference was found between rheumatoid arthritis patients and age-matched controls.

A note on this clone: Its target is unknown.

Deletions cut 2 bases from V and 0 bases from J, with 13 bases between. Germline assignment: CDR1 MNHEY and CDR2 SMNVEV (reference sequence). This CDR3 has 16 amino acids. Only in-frame clones appear in the TCRdb table, and some are missing; sequencing was by immunoSEQ multiplex PCR. In the table there are around 16,000 clones, about four fifths of which are singletons. The source is an adult with rheumatoid arthritis. The genes are TRBV27 and TRBJ1-1, with TRBD1 as a possible D gene (6 bases). What was sequenced was CD8+ T cells sorted from blood. The CDR3 reads CASSLGAPGVNTEAFF. The CDR3 DNA reads TGTGCCAGCAGTTTAGGGGCGCCAGGGGTGAACACTGAAGCTTTCTTT.